This T cell receptor (beta chain) originates from a study of liver allograft versus peripheral blood T cells. About the research overall: Comparative analysis was performed on T cell receptor repertoires from transplanted livers and from recipients' peripheral blood.

Germline CDR1 is ENHRY and CDR2 is SYGVKD. Trimming removed 2 bases from V and 4 bases from J, with 11 bases in between. The CDR3 covers 14 residues. This clonotype counts as large. Its antigen is as yet unknown. Study findings and constraints: Peripheral blood T cell receptor repertoires reportedly differed from those found within liver allografts.

TCRdb used MiXCR to reprocess the reads, holding one entry per CDR3 protein. The repertoire holds thousands of distinct CDR3 sequences, roughly 15% seen once, with less than 50% in the top ten. This TCR came from a human patient who had a liver transplant. A subset of T cells may come from the graft donor. The rearrangement uses TRBV10-3 and TRBJ1-2; D gene ambiguous. CDR3 amino acids: CAISEPGPVYGYTF. The CDR3 region has the DNA TGTGCCATCAGTGAGCCCGGGCCGGTCTATGGCTACACCTTC.